A selection of T cell receptor beta chains follows, all from one sample in a study of blood T cell repertoires in COVID-19. TCRdb's table, derived via immunoSEQ multiplex PCR, lists solely in-frame clones and lacks some. The sample gives about 240,000 clones, 70% to 85% of which show up once; more than 8% is in the top ten. Sequencing used peripheral blood. All receptors derive from a woman older than 75 with acute or convalescent COVID-19. Both conserved end residues are part of each CDR3. The D gene is left open where the match is weak. The listing skips clone size in some rows; elsewhere it reads once, few, many or a size class.

CDR3	DNA	length	size	V	J	D
CASSLSRANYGYTF	TGTGCCAGCAGCTTAAGCAGGGCCAACTATGGCTACACCTTC	14	.	TRBV7-9	TRBJ1-2	.
CASSPPGEGGYEQYF	TGTGCCAGCAGCCCGCCGGGTGAGGGCGGGTACGAGCAGTACTTC	15	.	TRBV28	TRBJ2-7	.
CASSLVVDSNQPQHF	TGTGCCAGCAGCTTAGTCGTAGATAGCAATCAGCCCCAGCATTTT	15	.	TRBV7-2	TRBJ1-5	.
CASSENRGNSPLHF	TGTGCCAGCAGTGAAAACAGGGGGAATTCACCCCTCCACTTT	14	.	TRBV2	TRBJ1-6	TRBD1
CASSQTGSGANVLTF	TGTGCCAGCTCACAGACAGGGTCTGGGGCCAACGTCCTGACTTTC	15	.	TRBV18	TRBJ2-6	TRBD1
CAAQGLSYEQYF	TGCGCCGCCCAGGGTCTCTCCTACGAGCAGTACTTC	12	.	TRBV10-1	TRBJ2-7	.
CSVAKTGGTEAFF	TGCAGCGTTGCCAAGACAGGGGGCACTGAAGCTTTCTTT	13	.	TRBV29-1	TRBJ1-1	TRBD1
CASSSLGQGSGNTIYF	TGCGCCAGCAGCTCCCTGGGACAGGGCTCTGGAAACACCATATATTTT	16	.	TRBV5-1	TRBJ1-3	TRBD1
CASSPGKTYGYTF	TGCGCCAGCAGCCCCGGGAAAACGTATGGCTACACCTTC	13	.	TRBV5-1	TRBJ1-2	.
CASSLDSVMNTEAFF	TGTGCCAGCAGCTTAGATTCGGTCATGAACACTGAAGCTTTCTTT	15	.	TRBV11-2	TRBJ1-1	.
CASRTSGGTYEQYF	TGTGCCAGCAGGACTAGCGGGGGGACCTACGAGCAGTACTTC	14	.	TRBV5-6	TRBJ2-7	TRBD2
CASSKVQYGGASTDTQYF	TGTGCCAGCAGCAAAGTCCAGTACGGGGGGGCCAGCACAGATACGCAGTATTTT	18	few	TRBV21-1	TRBJ2-3	.
CASTPGTGSLGNQPQHF	TGTGCCAGTACTCCGGGGACAGGTAGTTTAGGGAATCAGCCCCAGCATTTT	17	.	TRBV19	TRBJ1-5	TRBD1
CASSQFSGGGNTQYF	TGTGCCAGCAGCCAGTTTAGCGGGGGGGGAAATACGCAGTATTTT	15	.	TRBV3-1/TRBV3-2	TRBJ2-3	TRBD2
CAWSVRGGNEQFF	TGTGCCTGGAGTGTTAGGGGGGGTAATGAGCAGTTCTTC	13	.	TRBV30	TRBJ2-1	.